This T cell receptor beta chain is drawn from a study of T cell repertoires in cytomegalovirus infection. Study-wide background: Well-studied HLA-B-restricted CMV epitopes were used in the study alongside recently identified HLA-C-restricted ones. Public signatures in TCR beta pointed to CMV infection and matching HLA type.

V was shortened by 9 bases and J by 7 bases, with 9 bases between the two germline ends. In germline, CDR1 is KGHDR, CDR2 SFDVKD. This CDR3 is 11 amino acids long. TCRdb used MiXCR to reprocess the reads, holding one entry per CDR3 protein. Of about 500,000 distinct CDR3 sequences in the sample, roughly a third were seen once. This clonotype was detected only once. Antigen unknown. Whole-study results and caveats: Across the ex vivo response, the dominant clonotypes were HLA-C-restricted CMV-specific TCR beta clonotypes. Identification of carriers of CMV plus the relevant HLA was achieved through cumulative public TCR beta family frequency.

The V call is TRBV24-1, the J call TRBJ1-5; D gene ambiguous. The source of this sequence is a human donor in good health (CMV status not recorded). Some clones in this sample may be carry-over from other donors' samples. Material: cultured PBMCs, obtained from culture after CMV antigen stimulation. CDR3 coding DNA: TGTGCCACCGGCGTTCGGCAGCCCCAGCATTTT. Protein: CATGVRQPQHF.